A selection of T cell receptor beta chains follows, all from one sample in a study of cytomegalovirus exposure and HLA in healthy donors. Only in-frame clones appear in the TCRdb table, and some are missing; sequencing was by immunoSEQ multiplex PCR. The profile shows about 170,000 clones, just under 90% of them singletons. The sample taken for sequencing was PBMCs. All receptors come from a woman in her thirties in good health and CMV-seronegative. CDR3s include the opening cysteine and the closing phenylalanine or tryptophan. A D gene is named only where the DNA matches it firmly. Clone size, where shown, is once, few, many, or a class for clones that have expanded.

d_call	j_call	v_call	clone_size	cdr3_aa	cdr3_nt
-	TRBJ1-6	TRBV11-2	-	CASSLLDTPLHF	TGTGCCAGCAGCTTACTCGACACACCCCTCCACTTT
-	TRBJ2-5	TRBV7-2	-	CASSLSAGDQETQYF	TGTGCCAGCAGCTTATCGGCCGGAGACCAAGAGACCCAGTACTTC
TRBD1	TRBJ1-2	TRBV6-5	once	CASSTQDRSGYTF	TGTGCCAGCAGTACCCAGGACAGGAGTGGCTACACCTTC
-	TRBJ1-6	TRBV4-1	-	CASSLTQGRVDNSPLHF	TGCGCCAGCAGCCTTACCCAGGGTAGGGTAGATAATTCACCCCTCCACTTT
-	TRBJ1-1	TRBV5-1	-	CASSLDFAEAFF	TGCGCCAGCAGCTTGGACTTCGCTGAAGCTTTCTTT
TRBD1	TRBJ2-1	TRBV6-1	-	CASSGYRGPYNEQFF	TGTGCCAGCAGTGGGTACAGGGGACCCTACAATGAGCAGTTCTTC
-	TRBJ2-7	TRBV5-1	once	CASSLIQVGEQYF	TGCGCCAGCAGCTTGATACAGGTCGGGGAGCAGTACTTC
-	TRBJ2-1	TRBV2	-	CASLGSGFGWPAYNEQFF	TGTGCCAGCCTAGGAAGCGGGTTTGGGTGGCCAGCCTACAATGAGCAGTTCTTC
-	TRBJ2-7	TRBV5-1	-	CASSYDGYEQYF	TGCGCCAGCAGCTATGACGGGTACGAGCAGTACTTC
-	TRBJ1-2	TRBV25-1	few	CASSDRSGANYGYTF	TGTGCCAGCAGTGATCGGTCAGGGGCTAACTATGGCTACACCTTC
TRBD2	TRBJ2-5	TRBV6-1	once	CASSEGTSSETQYF	TGTGCCAGCAGTGAGGGGACTAGTTCGGAGACCCAGTACTTC
TRBD1	TRBJ2-7	TRBV27	-	CASSLSTGDIFYEQYF	TGTGCCAGCAGTTTATCGACAGGGGATATTTTCTACGAGCAGTACTTC
TRBD1	TRBJ1-4	TRBV7-2	-	CASSLYGSGQGHEKLFF	TGTGCCAGCAGCTTATACGGCAGCGGACAGGGACATGAAAAACTGTTTTTT
-	TRBJ1-2	TRBV5-4	-	CASSATKNYGYTF	TGTGCCAGCAGCGCGACAAAGAACTATGGCTACACCTTC
-	TRBJ2-3	TRBV5-1	-	CASSQSYRGYTDTQYF	TGCGCCAGCAGCCAATCCTACCGGGGGTACACAGATACGCAGTATTTT
TRBD1	TRBJ1-1	TRBV11-2	-	CASGDSPTEAFF	TGTGCCAGCGGGGACAGCCCCACTGAAGCTTTCTTT
-	TRBJ1-4	TRBV27	few	CASAGGAFSKLFF	TGTGCCAGCGCGGGGGGGGCATTTAGTAAACTGTTTTTT
-	TRBJ2-3	TRBV14	-	CASSLGGASAADTQYF	TGTGCCAGCAGCCTCGGGGGAGCCAGTGCTGCAGATACGCAGTATTTT
-	TRBJ2-7	TRBV6-6	-	CASSLAGTDEQYF	TGTGCCAGCAGTTTGGCGGGGACCGACGAGCAGTACTTC
TRBD2	TRBJ2-1	TRBV5-1	few	CASSLGTSNEQFF	TGCGCCAGCAGCCTTGGGACTAGCAATGAGCAGTTCTTC
-	TRBJ1-1	TRBV27	-	CASSLVVGAGGGRFEAFF	TGTGCCAGCAGTTTAGTAGTGGGCGCTGGGGGGGGGCGCTTCGAAGCTTTCTTT
TRBD1	TRBJ1-5	TRBV29-1	-	CSVVAGTGGRNQPQHF	TGCAGCGTTGTTGCCGGGACAGGGGGCCGGAATCAGCCCCAGCATTTT